This T cell receptor (beta chain) stems from a study of STAT5B mutations in CD4+ large granular lymphocyte leukemia. V was pared by 10 bases and J by 2 bases, with 12 bases between. Germline V gives CDR1 MNHEY, CDR2 SMNVEV (reference sequence). This CDR3 has 12 residues. The assay was immunoSEQ multiplex PCR, and TCRdb's table has in-frame clones only and misses some. The sample lists some 40,000 clones, 65% to 90% occurring once. This sequence was found in a human donor in good health. Specimen: CD4+ T cells from blood buffy coats. The chain joins TRBV27 to TRBJ2-7; TRBD1 is a possible D gene (5 bases). The CDR3 DNA follows: TGTGCCACCAGCCGGACACCCTACGAGCAGTACTTC. As protein: CATSRTPYEQYF.